Following are 5 T cell receptor beta chains from one sample sequenced in a study of T cells in Graves' hyperthyroidism and ophthalmopathy. The source material, RNA transcripts, was used to amplify TCR beta CDR3 regions. HTBI primers were used for first-round RT-PCR of the TCR CDR3. In TCRdb, the multiplex PCR reads were re-called with MiXCR into one record per CDR3 protein. Of hundreds of thousands of distinct CDR3 sequences in the sample, approximately 15% were seen once. Sequences were obtained from blood. These TCRs come from an older woman with Graves' ophthalmopathy.

This clonotype was observed a handful of times. The chain employs TRBV6-1 and TRBJ2-3; D not resolved. The CDR3 loop spans 15 amino acids. CDR1 is MNHNS, CDR2 SASEGT, per germline. The V end lost 6 bases, the J end lost 0 bases, and 13 bases lay between the germline ends. As DNA, the CDR3 is TGTGCCAGCAGAGATAGCTGGGCTAGCACAGATACGCAGTATTTT. Its translation: CASRDSWASTDTQYF.

The V gene is TRBV6-2 or TRBV6-3, the J gene TRBJ2-5; 8 bases fit TRBD1. This CDR3 is built from 15 residues. After removal of 5 bases from V and 0 bases from J, the junction contained 5 bases not matched to a gene. Germline V gives CDR1 MNHEY, CDR2 SVGEGT. This CDR3 reads CASSPGTGHQETQYF. As DNA, the CDR3 is TGTGCCAGCAGTCCAGGGACAGGACACCAAGAGACCCAGTACTTC.

Remarks on this clonotype: This clone may be a read error of a much larger clone one base away. The V gene is TRBV7-2, the J gene TRBJ1-1; D gene uncertain. CDR1 is SGHTA, CDR2 FQGNSA, per germline. CDR3 length: 13 amino acids. V was trimmed by 2 bases and J by 4 bases, leaving 8 bases between them. As DNA, the CDR3 is TGTGCCAGCAGCTTACCGATCAGCACTGAAGCTTTCTTT. Residues: CASSLPISTEAFF.

The V and J genes are TRBV5-1 and TRBJ1-1; D is unresolved. In germline, CDR1 is SGHRS, CDR2 YFSETQ. The CDR3 is 15 amino acids. Trimming removed 4 bases from V and 2 bases from J, with 15 bases in between. The CDR3 protein is CASSGAGRLNTEAFF. The CDR3 DNA sequence: TGCGCCAGCAGCGGAGCGGGCCGATTAAACACTGAAGCTTTCTTT.

The chain combines TRBV6-2 or TRBV6-3 with TRBJ2-3; 7 bases agree with TRBD2. The CDR3 is 15 residues long. Looked up from germline, CDR1 is MNHEY and CDR2 is SVGEGT. Trimming took 2 bases from V and 3 from J; bases not matched to a gene: 5. CDR3 nucleotides: TGTGCCAGCAGTTACCGGCTAGCGGAAACAGATACGCAGTATTTT. Protein product: CASSYRLAETDTQYF.